These T cell receptor beta chains were read from a single sample in a study of CD8+CD57+ T cells in acquired aplastic anemia. Each CDR3 protein is one row after TCRdb ran MiXCR on the reads. The table has 200,000 or so distinct CDR3 sequences, around half seen once. The sample consisted of sorted CD4+, CD8+, or CD8+CD57+ T cells (not recorded which) from PBMCs. Receptors originate from a human donor with aplastic anemia. Each CDR3 is given with its conserved first and last residue. The order of the fields is J gene, V gene, clone size, CDR3 length, D gene, CDR3 protein, CDR3 DNA. D genes are given only for firm matches. Expanded clones get a size class; other rows say once, few or many, or leave the size out.

>TRBJ1-5|TRBV2|.|13|TRBD1
CASRGQVNQPQHF
TGTGCCAGCAGGGGACAGGTAAATCAGCCCCAGCATTTT
>TRBJ1-1|TRBV14|.|13|.
CASSQELQSVAFF
TGTGCCAGCAGCCAAGAGCTCCAGTCGGTAGCTTTCTTT
>TRBJ1-5|TRBV30|few|14|.
CAWSVKGGYQPQHF
TGTGCCTGGAGTGTTAAAGGGGGATATCAGCCCCAGCATTTT
>TRBJ2-2|TRBV24-1|.|12|.
CATSDPLGELFF
TGTGCCACCAGTGATCCACTCGGGGAGCTGTTTTTT
>TRBJ1-2|TRBV6-5|.|12|.
CASSSGARGYTF
TGTGCCAGCAGTTCGGGGGCGCGTGGCTACACCTTC
>TRBJ2-5|TRBV7-8|.|13|.
CASSLQTQETQYF
TGTGCCAGCAGCTTACAGACCCAAGAGACCCAGTACTTC
>TRBJ1-1|TRBV20-1|many|12|.
CSASEGGTEAFF
TGCAGTGCTAGCGAAGGGGGCACTGAAGCTTTCTTT
>TRBJ1-1|TRBV29-1|.|12|TRBD1
CSSTRTGGKAFF
TGCAGCTCCACCCGGACAGGGGGCAAAGCTTTCTTT
>TRBJ2-1|TRBV5-1|.|15|.
CASSLQGGTYNEQFF
TGCGCCAGCAGCTTACAAGGGGGGACCTACAATGAGCAGTTCTTC
>TRBJ2-1|TRBV2|many|14|.
CASSQEKNSIEQFF
TGTGCCAGCAGTCAAGAGAAAAATTCGATAGAGCAGTTCTTC
>TRBJ1-1|TRBV6-2/TRBV6-3|.|14|.
CASSFLGRGTEAFF
TGTGCCAGCAGTTTCCTCGGGCGGGGTACTGAAGCTTTCTTT
>TRBJ2-3|TRBV24-1|.|16|TRBD1
CATSDWGRGHGDTQYF
TGTGCCACCAGTGATTGGGGAAGGGGGCATGGAGATACGCAGTATTTT
>TRBJ2-2|TRBV9|few|21|TRBD2
CASSVGFGRASAAASTGELFF
TGTGCCAGCAGCGTAGGTTTCGGGAGGGCTAGCGCGGCGGCGAGCACCGGGGAGCTGTTTTTT
>TRBJ1-6|TRBV7-9|many|14|.
CASSPFEGVPPLHF
TGTGCCAGCAGCCCGTTCGAGGGGGTGCCACCCCTCCACTTT
>TRBJ1-5|TRBV10-3|.|15|.
CASSLVGSRNQPQHF
TGTGCCAGCAGTTTAGTGGGGTCGCGAAATCAGCCCCAGCATTTT
>TRBJ2-3|TRBV20-1|.|14|TRBD2
CSAPGGPRTDTQYF
TGCAGTGCCCCGGGGGGACCACGCACAGATACGCAGTATTTT
>TRBJ2-3|TRBV4-2|few|18|TRBD2
CASSPDLSGRFGTDTQYF
TGTGCCAGCAGCCCGGACCTTAGCGGGAGGTTCGGCACAGATACGCAGTATTTT
>TRBJ1-5|TRBV6-2/TRBV6-3|few|22|TRBD1
CASSYTPLPASRYRQGHQPQHF
TGTGCCAGCAGTTACACCCCGCTGCCGGCGAGTCGCTATAGACAGGGCCATCAGCCCCAGCATTTT
>TRBJ1-6|TRBV6-1|.|16|.
CASSPEGPRVNSPFHF
TGTGCCAGCAGTCCGGAGGGCCCGCGGGTGAATTCACCCTTCCACTTT
>TRBJ2-7|TRBV3-1|.|18|TRBD2
CASSPLSLAGTSGDEQYF
TGTGCCAGCAGCCCCCTGTCCCTAGCGGGGACCTCCGGGGACGAGCAGTACTTC
>TRBJ2-3|TRBV20-1|.|11|.
CSASNTDTQYF
TGCAGTGCTAGTAACACAGATACGCAGTATTTT
>TRBJ1-6|TRBV13|once|16|.
CASSSYLMGVNSPLHF
TGTGCCAGCAGCTCCTACTTAATGGGGGTTAATTCACCCCTCCACTTT
>TRBJ1-5|TRBV3-1|many|15|.
CASSQDWGNNQPQHF
TGTGCCAGCAGCCAAGACTGGGGGAACAATCAGCCCCAGCATTTT
>TRBJ2-3|TRBV11-2|.|15|TRBD2
CASSLLAGATDTQYF
TGTGCCAGCAGCCTGTTAGCGGGAGCCACAGATACGCAGTATTTT
>TRBJ2-3|TRBV7-9|.|15|TRBD2
CASSGGTSVLYTQYF
TGTGCCAGCAGCGGTGGGACTAGCGTCCTTTATACGCAGTATTTT
>TRBJ2-1|TRBV7-7|.|13|.
CASSLAPANEQFF
TGTGCCAGCAGCTTAGCTCCGGCTAATGAGCAGTTCTTC
>TRBJ1-2|TRBV25-1|.|16|.
CASSDSHGRLDYGYTF
TGTGCCAGCAGTGATTCCCATGGACGGCTGGACTATGGCTACACCTTC
>TRBJ2-5|TRBV7-3|many|13|TRBD2
CASSPAGGETQYF
TGTGCCAGCAGCCCAGCGGGAGGGGAGACCCAGTACTTC
>TRBJ1-1|TRBV2|many|17|TRBD1
CASSGTSGQTMNTEAFF
TGTGCCAGCAGTGGCACTTCGGGACAGACGATGAACACTGAAGCTTTCTTT
>TRBJ2-7|TRBV7-9|.|14|TRBD2
CASSLGGGGRKQYF
TGTGCCAGCAGCTTGGGCGGGGGGGGAAGGAAGCAGTACTTC
>TRBJ2-7|TRBV5-4|many|13|.
CASSLAGWYEQYF
TGTGCCAGCAGCTTGGCGGGGTGGTACGAGCAGTACTTC
>TRBJ2-7|TRBV5-1|many|15|TRBD1
CASSPRQGAGYEQYF
TGCGCCAGCAGCCCTCGACAGGGGGCTGGGTACGAGCAGTACTTC
>TRBJ2-2|TRBV5-1|.|19|TRBD2
CASSTRGLAGVVTPGELFF
TGCGCCAGCAGCACCCGAGGACTAGCGGGAGTGGTAACCCCCGGGGAGCTGTTTTTT
>TRBJ2-7|TRBV2|.|16|TRBD2
CASTGLAGAFTYEQYF
TGTGCCAGCACCGGACTAGCGGGAGCATTTACCTACGAGCAGTACTTC
>TRBJ2-1|TRBV2|.|12|TRBD1
CASSRQGNEQFF
TGTGCCAGTAGTAGACAGGGCAATGAGCAGTTCTTC
>TRBJ2-7|TRBV29-1|.|12|.
CSANRGPSEQYF
TGCAGCGCCAATAGGGGCCCCTCCGAGCAGTACTTC
>TRBJ2-7|TRBV5-1|many|15|TRBD1
CASSLVDGQGGEQYF
TGCGCCAGCAGCTTGGTAGACGGACAGGGCGGCGAGCAGTACTTC
>TRBJ2-7|TRBV7-2|many|13|TRBD1
CASSLTGSHEQYF
TGTGCCAGCAGCCTGACAGGGTCCCACGAGCAGTACTTC
>TRBJ1-2|TRBV10-3|.|17|.
CAISGSSTDTPNYGYTF
TGTGCCATCAGTGGGTCGAGTACAGACACTCCTAACTATGGCTACACCTTC
>TRBJ2-7|TRBV15|.|14|TRBD1
CATSRGRDSYEQYF
TGTGCCACCAGCAGAGGACGGGACAGCTACGAGCAGTACTTC
>TRBJ2-1|TRBV20-1|once|14|.
CSASSLDRGDEQFF
TGCAGTGCTAGCAGCCTCGATAGAGGCGATGAGCAGTTCTTC
>TRBJ1-6|TRBV9|few|13|.
CASSVGSGSPLHF
TGTGCCAGCAGCGTAGGTAGCGGCTCACCCCTCCACTTT
>TRBJ1-3|TRBV2|.|15|TRBD1
CASRTGAGVGNTIYF
TGTGCCAGCAGGACAGGGGCAGGGGTTGGAAACACCATATATTTT
>TRBJ2-7|TRBV12-3/TRBV12-4|.|15|.
CASSPTGNPSYEQYF
TGTGCCAGCAGTCCAACAGGGAATCCCTCCTACGAGCAGTACTTC
>TRBJ1-1|TRBV20-1|.|13|.
CSAGNTPNTEAFF
TGCAGTGCTGGAAATACACCGAACACTGAAGCTTTCTTT
>TRBJ2-7|TRBV10-2|many|13|TRBD2
CAITSGHSYEQYF
TGCGCCATCACTAGCGGACATTCCTACGAGCAGTACTTC
>TRBJ1-1|TRBV6-1|.|14|.
CASTWGRMDTEAFF
TGTGCCAGTACTTGGGGGAGGATGGACACTGAAGCTTTCTTT
>TRBJ2-7|TRBV19|many|15|.
CASSNDRSTGYEQYF
TGTGCCAGTAGTAACGACAGGAGTACCGGCTACGAGCAGTACTTC
>TRBJ2-7|TRBV29-1|few|11|.
CSVGELYEQYF
TGCAGCGTTGGCGAACTCTACGAGCAGTACTTC
>TRBJ2-3|TRBV24-1|.|17|TRBD2
CATSDYGLASWGDTQYF
TGTGCCACCAGTGATTACGGACTAGCGTCTTGGGGAGATACGCAGTATTTT
>TRBJ2-1|TRBV5-4|.|15|.
CASSFEGSSYNEQFF
TGTGCCAGCAGCTTCGAGGGAAGCTCCTACAATGAGCAGTTCTTC
>TRBJ2-5|TRBV2|.|14|.
CASSSSTGIETQYF
TGTGCCAGCAGTTCTTCCACAGGGATAGAGACCCAGTACTTC
>TRBJ2-7|TRBV7-9|.|15|.
CASSFPAAQSYEQYF
TGTGCCAGCAGCTTTCCGGCAGCACAGTCCTACGAGCAGTACTTC
>TRBJ1-2|TRBV27|few|18|TRBD1
CASSSLGVTTGKLGGYTF
TGTGCCAGCAGTTCACTCGGGGTAACGACAGGGAAGTTGGGAGGCTACACCTTC
>TRBJ2-7|TRBV2|few|14|.
CASSKPIEPYEQYF
TGTGCCAGCAGTAAGCCCATTGAACCGTACGAGCAGTACTTC
>TRBJ1-1|TRBV5-1|.|14|.
CASSPFDTGTEAFF
TGCGCCAGCAGTCCATTCGACACAGGCACTGAAGCTTTCTTT
>TRBJ2-2|TRBV5-8|many|15|TRBD2
CASSLPAGLVGELFF
TGTGCCAGCAGCTTACCTGCGGGACTAGTCGGGGAGCTGTTTTTT
>TRBJ2-7|TRBV24-1|many|15|.
CATSDAQAGAYEQYF
TGTGCCACCAGTGATGCACAGGCAGGGGCCTACGAGCAGTACTTC
>TRBJ1-6|TRBV11-2|.|13|.
CASSRDISSPLHF
TGTGCCAGCAGCCGGGACATCAGCTCACCCCTCCACTTT
>TRBJ2-5|TRBV24-1|.|14|.
CATSDLGGKETQYF
TGTGCCACCAGTGATTTAGGGGGAAAAGAGACCCAGTACTTC